This T cell receptor (beta chain) was found in a study of cytomegalovirus exposure and HLA in healthy donors. Healthy donors of bone marrow made up the group. A multiplex PCR was run with 60 Vbeta primers and 13 Jbeta primers. TCRdb's copy holds only in-frame clones and misses some; the assay was immunoSEQ multiplex PCR. The table lists some 120,000 clones. Study-level points and caveats: It is likely that the observed cluster of highly shared sequence variants was a sequencing artifact. The study carried out a later analysis of TCR beta sequences. It associated around 17,000 of them with specific HLA alleles at a false discovery rate of 0.05. Specificity of a few CMV-associated chains for CMV antigens was verified in vitro.

As concerns this clone: The antigen is unknown.

The CDR3 covers 15 residues. V lost 0 bases, J lost 2 bases, and 9 bases lay in between. Germline V gene data show CDR1 as MNHEY and CDR2 as SVGAGI. This sequence was found in a man aged 25-45 years in good health and CMV-seronegative. This chain uses TRBV6-5 with TRBJ2-3, with a weak D call TRBD2 (5 bases). The sample consisted of PBMCs. CDR3 in DNA: TGTGCCAGCAGTTACTCCGAGCGGCTCACAGATACGCAGTATTTT. It is translated as CASSYSERLTDTQYF.